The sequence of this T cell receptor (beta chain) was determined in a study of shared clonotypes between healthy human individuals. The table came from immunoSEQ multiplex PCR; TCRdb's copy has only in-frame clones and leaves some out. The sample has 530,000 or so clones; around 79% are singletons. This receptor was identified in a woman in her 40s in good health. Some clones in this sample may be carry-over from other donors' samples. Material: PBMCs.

The CDR3 DNA sequence: TGTGCCAGCAGCTCAAGGAGGGGCCGAAACACCGGGGAGCTGTTTTTT. Translating gives CASSSRRGRNTGELFF. The rearrangement links TRBV5-4 to TRBJ2-2; weak D call: TRBD2 (6 bases). The CDR3 is 16 residues long. Deletions cut 3 bases from V and 2 bases from J, with 14 bases between. Germline V CDR1 and CDR2: SGHNT, YYREEE (reference sequence).